This is a list of T cell receptor beta chains from one sample in a study of T cell responses to AZD1222 COVID-19 vaccine. TCRdb's table, derived via immunoSEQ multiplex PCR, lists solely in-frame clones and lacks some. The sample lists about 140,000 clones, more than 75% occurring once. This specimen was peripheral blood, taken 28 days after the second AZD1222 dose. The receptors shown here come from an adult who received the AZD1222 COVID-19 vaccine. The CDR3 runs from the conserved cysteine through the conserved F or W. Fields, in order: D gene, V gene, J gene, CDR3 protein, CDR3 DNA. A D gene is named only where the DNA matches it firmly.

TRBD2	TRBV24-1	TRBJ2-1	CATGGEGNEQFF	TGTGCCACCGGGGGGGAGGGCAATGAGCAGTTCTTC
TRBD1	TRBV19	TRBJ2-6	CASSKGDRLAGANVLTF	TGTGCCAGTAGTAAAGGGGACAGACTCGCTGGGGCCAACGTCCTGACTTTC
.	TRBV28	TRBJ1-2	CASSGPRVRGHYNYGYTF	TGTGCCAGCTCGGGGCCCCGGGTGAGGGGACATTATAACTATGGCTACACCTTC
.	TRBV7-9	TRBJ1-3	CASSPGPSGNTIYF	TGTGCCAGCAGCCCAGGACCATCTGGAAACACCATATATTTT